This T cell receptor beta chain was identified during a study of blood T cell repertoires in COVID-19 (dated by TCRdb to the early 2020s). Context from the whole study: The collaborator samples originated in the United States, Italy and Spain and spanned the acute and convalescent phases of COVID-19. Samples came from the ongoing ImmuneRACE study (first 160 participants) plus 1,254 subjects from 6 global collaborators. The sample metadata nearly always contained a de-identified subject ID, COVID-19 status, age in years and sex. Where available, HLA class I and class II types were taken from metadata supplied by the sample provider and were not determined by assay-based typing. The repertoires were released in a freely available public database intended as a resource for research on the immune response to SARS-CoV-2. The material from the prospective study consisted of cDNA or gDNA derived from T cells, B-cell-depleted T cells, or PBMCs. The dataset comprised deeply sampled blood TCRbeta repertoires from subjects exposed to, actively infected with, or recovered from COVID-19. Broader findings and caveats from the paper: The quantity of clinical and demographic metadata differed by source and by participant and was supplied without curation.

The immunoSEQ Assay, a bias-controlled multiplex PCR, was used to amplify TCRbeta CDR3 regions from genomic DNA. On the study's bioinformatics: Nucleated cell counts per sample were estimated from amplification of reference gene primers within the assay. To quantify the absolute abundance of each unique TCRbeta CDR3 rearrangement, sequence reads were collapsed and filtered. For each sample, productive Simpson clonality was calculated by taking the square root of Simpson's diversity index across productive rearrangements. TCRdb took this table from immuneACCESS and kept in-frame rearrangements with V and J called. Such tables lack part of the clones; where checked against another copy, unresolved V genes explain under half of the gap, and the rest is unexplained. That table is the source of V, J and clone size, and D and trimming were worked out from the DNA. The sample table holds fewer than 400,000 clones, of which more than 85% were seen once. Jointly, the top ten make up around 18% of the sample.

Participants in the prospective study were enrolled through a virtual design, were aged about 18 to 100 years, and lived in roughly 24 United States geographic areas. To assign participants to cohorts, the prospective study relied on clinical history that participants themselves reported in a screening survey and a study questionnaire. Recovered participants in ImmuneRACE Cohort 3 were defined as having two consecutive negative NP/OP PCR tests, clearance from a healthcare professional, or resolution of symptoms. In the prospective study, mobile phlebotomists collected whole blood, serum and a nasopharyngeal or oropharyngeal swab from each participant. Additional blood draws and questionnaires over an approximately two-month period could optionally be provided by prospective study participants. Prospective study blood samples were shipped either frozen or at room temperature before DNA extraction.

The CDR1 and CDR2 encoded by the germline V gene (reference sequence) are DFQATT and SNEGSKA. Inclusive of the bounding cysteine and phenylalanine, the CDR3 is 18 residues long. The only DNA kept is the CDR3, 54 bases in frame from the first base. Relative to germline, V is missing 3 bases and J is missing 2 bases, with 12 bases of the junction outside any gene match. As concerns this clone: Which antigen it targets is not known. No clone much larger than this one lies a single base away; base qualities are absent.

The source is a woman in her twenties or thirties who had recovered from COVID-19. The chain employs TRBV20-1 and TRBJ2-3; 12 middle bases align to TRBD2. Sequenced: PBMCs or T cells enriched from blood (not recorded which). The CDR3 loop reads CSASVTSGRRGATDTQYF. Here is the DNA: TGCAGTGCTAGTGTTACTAGCGGGAGGCGGGGGGCCACAGATACGCAGTATTTT.